A selection of T cell receptor beta chains follows, all from one sample in a study of control samples from healthy donors and cancer patients. Sequenced by immunoSEQ multiplex PCR; TCRdb stores in-frame clones only, minus some. The top ten hold about 4% of the sample, which has roughly 86,000 clones, 75% to 95% seen once. The sequencing input was blood. The receptors derive from a woman aged 18-29 years in good health. The CDR3 runs from the conserved cysteine through the conserved F or W. The D gene is left open where the match is weak. The size entry is marked missing in some rows and otherwise reads once, few, many or a size class.

NA	TRBJ2-7	TRBD2	TRBV27	TGTGCCAGCAGAGCTAGCGGGGGGGACTCCTACGAGCAGTACTTC	CASRASGGDSYEQYF
NA	TRBJ1-1	NA	TRBV6-5	TGTGCCAGCAGTTACTCCGGGGGGGAAGCCGCTTTCTTT	CASSYSGGEAAFF
once	TRBJ1-1	NA	TRBV27	TGTGCCAGCAGTTTCACAGACAGTGAAGCTTTCTTT	CASSFTDSEAFF
NA	TRBJ2-5	TRBD2	TRBV3-1/TRBV3-2	TGTGCCAGCAGCCAAGCGGGGGGAGCAAATGAAGAGACCCAGTACTTC	CASSQAGGANEETQYF
NA	TRBJ1-2	NA	TRBV27	TGTGCCAGCAACTTGAGAAGGGGAGACCCCTATGGCTACACCTTC	CASNLRRGDPYGYTF
NA	TRBJ1-3	NA	TRBV9	TGTGCCAGCCCTCAGGGTCCGTCTGGAAACACCATATATTTT	CASPQGPSGNTIYF
NA	TRBJ1-6	NA	TRBV5-5	TGTGCCAGCAGCTTGTATATCGCAGGGAATTTGGATTCACCCCTCCACTTT	CASSLYIAGNLDSPLHF
once	TRBJ1-6	NA	TRBV3-1/TRBV3-2	TGTGCCAGCAGCCATGGGGGGGTCCCTAATTCACCCCTCCACTTT	CASSHGGVPNSPLHF
NA	TRBJ2-5	NA	TRBV2	TGTGCCAGCAGTGAAGCCGGGCAGGAAGAGACCCAGTACTTC	CASSEAGQEETQYF
NA	TRBJ2-3	NA	TRBV6-1	TGTGCCAGCAGTGAAAAAGAGACAGACACAGATACGCAGTATTTT	CASSEKETDTDTQYF
NA	TRBJ1-2	NA	TRBV12-3/TRBV12-4	TGTGCCAGCCATGGCAGGCCCTACTATGGCTACACCTTC	CASHGRPYYGYTF